One and the same sample provided the 10 T cell receptor beta chains below, sequenced in a study of blood T cells in healthy people across ages. Together with a sample-barcoded 5' primer, a J-beta primer mix was included in a second PCR lasting about 7 to 11 cycles. A single record per CDR3 protein comes from TCRdb applying MiXCR to the 5' RACE reads. Among 800,000 to 950,000 distinct CDR3 sequences, about 48% were seen once, and the ten largest hold around 15%. Sequenced sample: blood. These receptors were obtained from a man aged 30 to 39 in good health.

The chain couples TRBV3-1 to TRBJ2-7, with unresolved D. The J call may be mistaken, given a closer DNA end match to TRBJ2-5. The germline gives CDR1 LGHDT, CDR2 YNNKEL (reference sequence). The CDR3 totals 13 residues. CDR3 sequence: CASSHLEEETQYF. CDR3 nucleotide sequence: TGTGCCAGCAGCCATCTCGAGGAAGAGACCCAGTACTTC.

This chain links TRBV29-1 with TRBJ1-2; D is unresolved. Between the trimmed V and J ends, which lost 4 bases and 2 bases, there was a span of 8 bases. This CDR3 is 12 amino acids long. Germline V lookup: CDR1 SQVTM, CDR2 ANQGSEA. Here the CDR3 reads CSVVEANYGYTF. The CDR3 nucleotides read TGCAGCGTTGTCGAGGCGAACTATGGCTACACCTTC.

The genes are TRBV6-5 and TRBJ2-5, with D uncertain. This CDR3 comprises 14 residues. Germline assignment: CDR1 MNHEY and CDR2 SVGAGI. With 4 bases removed from V and 0 bases from J, the gap between germline ends came to 9 bases. In nucleotides, the CDR3 is TGTGCCAGCAGTTCGGACGGTAACCAAGAGACCCAGTACTTC. Protein sequence: CASSSDGNQETQYF.

This clonotype was observed a handful of times. The gene calls are TRBV10-3 and TRBJ2-6, with D maybe TRBD2 (5 bases). V was pared by 4 bases and J by 2 bases, with 6 bases between. The CDR3 has 14 residues. Germline lookup yields CDR1 ENHRY and CDR2 SYGVKD. The CDR3 region has the DNA TGTGCCATCAGTGCCGGGGCTGGGGCCAACGTCCTGACTTTC. Its protein is CAISAGAGANVLTF.

J is TRBJ2-5 and V is TRBV20-1; D unresolved. From germline, CDR1 is DFQATT and CDR2 SNEGSKA (reference sequence). The CDR3 runs to 13 residues. Trimming cost V 3 bases and J 6 bases, with 14 bases left between them. CDR3 in DNA: TGCAGTGCTAGTATGCCTATCGTGAAGACCCAGTACTTC. It yields the protein CSASMPIVKTQYF.

This chain connects TRBV6-1 to TRBJ2-3, with 11 positions matching TRBD2. The CDR3 is made up of 14 amino acids. J gave up 0 bases and V 11 bases, and 4 bases lay outside the gene matches. Germline values: CDR1 MNHNS, CDR2 SASEGT. The CDR3: CAVRLAGSTDTQYF. CDR3 coding DNA: TGTGCCGTCAGACTAGCGGGGAGCACAGATACGCAGTATTTT.

The chain recombines TRBV14 with TRBJ2-1; D gene unclear. The germline gives CDR1 SGHDN, CDR2 FVKESK. There are 15 residues in the CDR3. With 0 bases removed from V and 7 bases from J, the gap between germline ends came to 13 bases. CDR3 in DNA: TGTGCCAGCAGCCAAGAGAGCTGGACCTCTAATGAGCAGTTCTTC. As protein: CASSQESWTSNEQFF.

The DNA of the CDR3 is TGTGCCAGCAGCCCCGGGACCATAACCCCGGTCGAGCAGTACTTC. It translates to CASSPGTITPVEQYF. The chain recombines TRBV11-2 with TRBJ2-7; D tentatively fits TRBD1 or TRBD2 (5 bases each). V was cut by 5 bases and J by 6 bases, with 20 bases left in between. The CDR3 extends over 15 amino acids. CDR1 and CDR2 from the germline V gene are SGHAT and FQNNGV.

The chain carries TRBV4-1 and TRBJ2-3; D tentatively reads TRBD1 or TRBD2 (5 bases each). The germline V and J ends were trimmed by 9 bases and 1 base, with 20 bases remaining between them. The CDR3 length is 16 residues. Per the germline V gene, CDR1 is MGHRA and CDR2 is YSYEKL. CDR3 region: CASKPGPLTGTDTQYF. Here the CDR3 DNA reads TGCGCCAGTAAGCCGGGACCGCTTACAGGCACAGATACGCAGTATTTT.

The V call is TRBV4-3, the J call TRBJ2-3; 8 positions agree with TRBD2. The CDR3 runs to 17 residues. In germline, CDR1 is LGHNA, CDR2 YSLEER. V was clipped by 0 bases and J by 2 bases; unmatched bases: 7. Here the CDR3 DNA reads TGCGCCAGCAGCCAAGACGAGGCGGGGGGCCCCACAGATACGCAGTATTTT. Amino acids: CASSQDEAGGPTDTQYF.